This T cell receptor beta chain came from a study of neoadjuvant anti-PD-1 for oral cavity cancer. The CDR3 runs 14 residues. Germline V gene data show CDR1 as MNHEY and CDR2 as SVGAGI. Trimming cost V 3 bases and J 3 bases, with 11 bases left between them. TCRdb's copy holds only in-frame clones and misses some; the assay was immunoSEQ multiplex PCR. The repertoire holds about 15,000 clones, with about 61% as singletons. The rearrangement uses TRBV6-5 and TRBJ1-1; D possibly corresponds to TRBD1 (5 bases). The receptor comes from a person between 35 and 79 years old with oral cavity squamous cell carcinoma. This specimen consisted of PBMCs, obtained before nivolumab (anti-PD-1) treatment. DNA for the CDR3: TGTGCCAGCAGTTATTGGGGAGGGGACACTGAAGCTTTCTTT. This gives the protein CASSYWGGDTEAFF.